The source of this TCR beta chain is a study of T cells after yellow fever vaccination. Points from the study as a whole: A weaker secondary response peaked on day 5, the primary on day 15.

V was cut by 4 bases and J by 3 bases, with 6 bases left in between. This CDR3 has 12 residues. Germline CDR1 reads DFQATT; CDR2 reads SNEGSKA (reference sequence). TCRdb analysed the 5' RACE reads with MiXCR anew, one entry per CDR3 protein. The table lists about 260,000 distinct CDR3 sequences, about an eighth of them singletons, with roughly 0.5% in the top ten. This clonotype has more than one count but fewer than ten. Its antigen is as yet unknown. The sample in question was CD4+ T cells sorted from PBMCs, obtained 45 days after the yellow fever booster vaccination. The chain links TRBV20-1 to TRBJ2-2; weak D call: TRBD1 (5 bases). The sequence was collected from a man aged 25 to 45 who received the YFV17D yellow fever vaccine. The chain's CDR3 is CSATGYTGELFF. The DNA of the CDR3 is TGCAGTGCTACAGGGTACACCGGGGAGCTGTTTTTT.